This paragraph reports one T cell receptor (beta chain). Its antigen is unidentified. Deletions cut 3 bases from V and 8 bases from J, with 22 bases between. The CDR3 contains 17 residues. Germline loops: CDR1 LGHNA, CDR2 YNFKEQ. This record comes from a study of T cells and Merkel cell carcinoma outcomes. Whole-study results and caveats: Repertoire plus T-cell density reportedly predicted Merkel cell carcinoma outcomes.

Sequenced by immunoSEQ multiplex PCR; TCRdb stores in-frame clones only, minus some. The sample consists of 15,000 to 25,000 clones, over 75% of them appearing once. This receptor was obtained from a human donor with Merkel cell carcinoma. The V and J genes are TRBV4-2 and TRBJ1-4; weak D call: TRBD1 (5 bases). Input material: tumor tissue from Merkel cell carcinoma. CDR3 amino acids: CASSHSALREEVEKLFF. DNA of the CDR3: TGTGCCAGCAGCCATTCCGCCCTCAGGGAGGAGGTCGAAAAACTGTTTTTT.